A selection of T cell receptor beta chains follows, all from one sample in a study of T cells in Graves' hyperthyroidism and ophthalmopathy. TCRdb used MiXCR to reprocess the multiplex PCR reads, holding one entry per CDR3 protein. Of 300,000 to 400,000 distinct CDR3 sequences listed, approximately 13% were seen once; the top ten hold around a tenth. Material for sequencing was blood. The receptor source for this set is a woman aged 18-35 years with Graves' hyperthyroidism. Each CDR3 is given with its conserved first and last residue. A D gene is named only where the DNA matches it firmly. A row's size may be missing; if present it is once, few, many or a size class.

j_gene	abundance	d_gene	v_gene	CDR3nt	CDR3aa
TRBJ2-6	few	.	TRBV6-1	TGTGCCACTGGTCGACAGCCCAGCTCTGGGGCCAACGTCCTGACTTTC	CATGRQPSSGANVLTF
TRBJ1-5	many	.	TRBV3-1	TGTGCCAGCAGCCCCGGCTCGGACGGTCAGCCCCAGCATTTT	CASSPGSDGQPQHF
TRBJ1-5	many	.	TRBV12-3/TRBV12-4	TGTGCCAGCACCGAGGGCGGGGGGCGACAGCCCCAGCATTTT	CASTEGGGRQPQHF
TRBJ1-1	many	TRBD1	TRBV27	TGTGCCAGCAGACGGACAGGGGTAAACACTGAAGCTTTCTTT	CASRRTGVNTEAFF
TRBJ1-1	many	.	TRBV7-2	TGTGCCAGCAGCCCTCGGAGAGCAGGGTCAACTGAAGCTTTCTTT	CASSPRRAGSTEAFF
TRBJ2-1	many	TRBD2	TRBV11-1	TGTGCCAGCAGCCCCCATAGCGGGGCTAACAATGAGCAGTTCTTC	CASSPHSGANNEQFF
TRBJ1-3	many	.	TRBV6-2/TRBV6-3	TGTGCCACCAATCCCGGGACAACTGGAAACACCATATATTTT	CATNPGTTGNTIYF
TRBJ2-7	many	.	TRBV3-1	TGTGCCAGCAGCCGTGGCCAGGGGGGCGAGCAGTACTTC	CASSRGQGGEQYF
TRBJ2-2	.	TRBD1	TRBV5-1	TGCGCCAGCAGCCGCGGACAGGCGAACACCGGGGAGCTGTTTTTT	CASSRGQANTGELFF
TRBJ2-5	many	.	TRBV11-2	TGTGCCAGCAGCTTGTACCGCCGGCCGCGGGAGACCCAGTACTTC	CASSLYRRPRETQYF
TRBJ2-5	.	.	TRBV29-1	TGCAGCGTTGATCGACGACAAGAGACCCAGTACTTC	CSVDRRQETQYF
TRBJ2-7	many	.	TRBV2	TGTGCCAGCAGTGTGGAACAGAAGTACGAGCAGTACTTC	CASSVEQKYEQYF
TRBJ2-5	.	TRBD1	TRBV15	TGTGCCACCACCCTAGGGACAGAGGGGACCCAGTACTTC	CATTLGTEGTQYF
TRBJ1-6	.	TRBD1	TRBV6-1	TGTGCCAGCAGTGCCAGGGGACAGGGATATTCACCCCTCCACTTT	CASSARGQGYSPLHF
TRBJ1-6	many	.	TRBV9	TGTGCCAGCAGCGTAGGCGGTGGTTCCTATAATTCACCCCTCCACTTT	CASSVGGGSYNSPLHF
TRBJ2-7	many	TRBD1	TRBV27	TGTGCCAGCAGTTTCGGGACAGCCTACGAGCAGTACTTC	CASSFGTAYEQYF
TRBJ2-7	many	.	TRBV5-5	TGTGCCAGCACCCCCCGGGTGGGGAGTTCCTACGAGCAGTACTTC	CASTPRVGSSYEQYF
TRBJ2-2	many	.	TRBV18	TGTGCCAGCTCACCGGGACAAGGGACCGGGGAGCTGTTTTTT	CASSPGQGTGELFF
TRBJ2-5	.	.	TRBV20-1	TGCAGTGCTAGAGAGGGGAGCGGACAAGAGACCCAGTACTTC	CSAREGSGQETQYF
TRBJ2-2	few	.	TRBV10-2	TGCGCCAGCAGGGAAGCCTTCTCGACCTGGAACACCGGGGAGCTGTTTTTT	CASREAFSTWNTGELFF
TRBJ2-3	.	TRBD1	TRBV12-3/TRBV12-4	TGTGCCAGCAGTAAGCCGGGACAGGGGTCCGCAGATACGCAGTATTTT	CASSKPGQGSADTQYF
TRBJ2-7	few	TRBD1	TRBV9	TGTGCCAGCAGCCTCGGACAGGTTGGGTACGAGCAGTACTTC	CASSLGQVGYEQYF
TRBJ2-1	many	TRBD2	TRBV12-3/TRBV12-4	TGTGCCAGCAGGGGTCTAGGACTAGCGACTTACAATGAGCAGTTCTTC	CASRGLGLATYNEQFF
TRBJ2-7	many	TRBD1	TRBV27	TGTGCCAGCAGTTTTCGGGACAGTGCTGCCTACGAGCAGTACTTC	CASSFRDSAAYEQYF
TRBJ1-4	many	.	TRBV15	TGTGCCACCAGCATGGGGACGGAGAATGAAAAACTGTTTTTT	CATSMGTENEKLFF
TRBJ2-1	many	.	TRBV7-9	TGTGCCAGCAGCTTAGTTCGGACATCTCCCAATGAGCAGTTCTTC	CASSLVRTSPNEQFF
TRBJ2-7	many	.	TRBV9	TGTGCCAGCAGCCCACCCCCCTTAGGGCTGGCTATAGAGCAGTACTTC	CASSPPPLGLAIEQYF
TRBJ2-7	many	.	TRBV5-5	TGTGCCAGCAGCCCGCGGTGGGGCTCCTACGAGCAGTACTTC	CASSPRWGSYEQYF
TRBJ2-1	.	TRBD2	TRBV7-2	TGTGCCAGCAGGGGGCTAGCGGAGTACAATGAGCAGTTCTTC	CASRGLAEYNEQFF
TRBJ2-3	.	.	TRBV20-1	TGCAGTGCCCCCGTTAGGGGGGGCCCTACAGATACGCAGTATTTT	CSAPVRGGPTDTQYF
TRBJ2-7	many	TRBD1	TRBV6-2/TRBV6-3	TGTGCCAGCAGAACCGGGACAGGGGGCGCCTACGAGCAGTACTTC	CASRTGTGGAYEQYF
TRBJ2-7	.	.	TRBV18	TGTGCCAGCTCACCACTCAGGGCTGTAGAGGCCTCCTACGAGCAGTACTTC	CASSPLRAVEASYEQYF
TRBJ2-5	many	.	TRBV18	TGTGCCAGCTCACGGTCTACACACAGCTACCAAGAGACCCAGTACTTC	CASSRSTHSYQETQYF
TRBJ2-7	many	TRBD1	TRBV2	TGTGCCGGCCGGGACAGCTCCTACGAGCAGTACTTC	CAGRDSSYEQYF
TRBJ1-3	few	.	TRBV6-1	TGTGCCAGCAGTGAATATGAGAGAAACACCATATATTTT	CASSEYERNTIYF
TRBJ1-5	many	TRBD1	TRBV10-3	TGTGCCATCAGTGACGTGGACAGGGGCCTGGGCAATCAGCCCCAGCATTTT	CAISDVDRGLGNQPQHF
TRBJ2-7	many	.	TRBV2	TGTGCCAGCAGGCTATCGTGGGTTACCTACGAGCAGTACTTC	CASRLSWVTYEQYF
TRBJ1-2	many	.	TRBV12-3/TRBV12-4	TGTGCCAGCAGTCCACGAATCGTCTACAGGCGCGATGGCTACACCTTC	CASSPRIVYRRDGYTF
TRBJ1-5	few	.	TRBV19	TGTGCCAGTAGTATAGGGGACGGGGATAATCAGCCCCAGCATTTT	CASSIGDGDNQPQHF
TRBJ2-1	many	TRBD2	TRBV12-3/TRBV12-4	TGTGCCAGCAGTCGTCCCTCCGGGACTAGCTGGGTCAATGAGCAGTTCTTC	CASSRPSGTSWVNEQFF
TRBJ2-5	.	.	TRBV6-2/TRBV6-3	TGTGCCAGCAGTTACTCTAAAAGTCGGACCCAGTACTTC	CASSYSKSRTQYF
TRBJ2-3	many	.	TRBV6-5	TGTGCCAGCAGTTACTCGCGTCCGTGGCAGGGAAGCACAGATACGCAGTATTTT	CASSYSRPWQGSTDTQYF
TRBJ1-2	.	.	TRBV7-8	TGTGCCAGCAGCCTAGGGGACCTTACCCCAGGGGGCTACACCTTC	CASSLGDLTPGGYTF
TRBJ1-5	.	.	TRBV6-2/TRBV6-3	TGTGCCACCCTGCGGGCAGGGTTCAATCAGCCCCAGCATTTT	CATLRAGFNQPQHF
TRBJ1-2	many	.	TRBV2	TGTGCCAGCAAGTCTCAGGAGTATGGCTACACCTTC	CASKSQEYGYTF
TRBJ1-5	.	.	TRBV5-1	TGCGCCAGCAGGCGGACGCTAGAGGGGTCCCCCCAGCATTTT	CASRRTLEGSPQHF
TRBJ2-7	few	TRBD1	TRBV19	TGTGCCAGTAGTCCCTTAGGGACAGGGGACGAGCAGTACTTC	CASSPLGTGDEQYF
TRBJ1-2	.	.	TRBV15	TGTGCCACCAGCAGTACAAATTTTAACTATGGCTACACCTTC	CATSSTNFNYGYTF
TRBJ2-5	many	.	TRBV20-1	TGCAGTGCTAGTTTATCTAGCGTTTATCAAGAGACCCAGTACTTC	CSASLSSVYQETQYF
TRBJ2-3	many	TRBD2	TRBV2	TGTGCCAGCAGTGAAAATGGGCTAGCGGGGGGGCGAAGGACAGATACGCAGTATTTT	CASSENGLAGGRRTDTQYF
TRBJ1-6	many	.	TRBV12-3/TRBV12-4	TGTGCCAGCAGTTTAAAGGGCCTGTCCTCCCTCCACTTT	CASSLKGLSSLHF
TRBJ2-7	many	.	TRBV7-8	TGTGCCAGCAGCCCTACGGTCCAAAGGGCGATACAGTACTTC	CASSPTVQRAIQYF